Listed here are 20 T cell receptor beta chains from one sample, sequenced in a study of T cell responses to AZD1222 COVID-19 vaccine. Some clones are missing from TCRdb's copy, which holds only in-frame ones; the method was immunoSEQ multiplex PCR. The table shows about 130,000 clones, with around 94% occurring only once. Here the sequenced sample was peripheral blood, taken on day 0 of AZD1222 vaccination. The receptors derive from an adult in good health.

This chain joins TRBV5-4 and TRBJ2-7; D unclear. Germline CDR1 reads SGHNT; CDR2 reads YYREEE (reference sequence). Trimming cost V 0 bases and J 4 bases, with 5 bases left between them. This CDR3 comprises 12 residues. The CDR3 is CASSLDGYEQYF. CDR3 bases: TGTGCCAGCAGCTTGGATGGGTACGAGCAGTACTTC.

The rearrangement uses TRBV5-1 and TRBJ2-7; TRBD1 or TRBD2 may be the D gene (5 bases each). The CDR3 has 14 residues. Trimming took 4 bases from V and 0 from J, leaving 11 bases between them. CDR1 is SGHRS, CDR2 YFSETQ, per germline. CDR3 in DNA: TGCGCCAGCAGCCTAAACGGGGCCTCCTACGAGCAGTACTTC. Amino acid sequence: CASSLNGASYEQYF.

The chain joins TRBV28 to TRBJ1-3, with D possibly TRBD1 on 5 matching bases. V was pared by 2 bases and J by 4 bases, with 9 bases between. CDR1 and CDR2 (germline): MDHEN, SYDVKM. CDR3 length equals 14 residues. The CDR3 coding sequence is TGTGCCAGCAGTTTACTGGGGGAAGGAAACACCATATATTTT. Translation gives CASSLLGEGNTIYF.

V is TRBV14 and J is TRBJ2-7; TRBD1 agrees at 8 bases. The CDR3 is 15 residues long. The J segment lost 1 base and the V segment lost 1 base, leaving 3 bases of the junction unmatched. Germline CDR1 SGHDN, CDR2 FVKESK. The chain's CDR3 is CASSQGRGRSYEQYF. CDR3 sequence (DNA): TGTGCCAGCAGCCAAGGCAGGGGGCGATCCTACGAGCAGTACTTC.

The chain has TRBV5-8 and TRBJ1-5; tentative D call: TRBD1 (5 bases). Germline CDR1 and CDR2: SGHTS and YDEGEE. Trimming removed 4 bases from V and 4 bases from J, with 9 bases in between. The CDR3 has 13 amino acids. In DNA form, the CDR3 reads TGTGCCAGCAGCCTACAGGAGAATCAGCCCCAGCATTTT. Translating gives CASSLQENQPQHF.

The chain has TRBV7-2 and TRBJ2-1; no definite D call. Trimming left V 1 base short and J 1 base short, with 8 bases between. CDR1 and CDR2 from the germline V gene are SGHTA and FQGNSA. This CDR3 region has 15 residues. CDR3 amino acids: CASSLGLESYNEQFF. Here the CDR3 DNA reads TGTGCCAGCAGCTTAGGTTTAGAGTCCTACAATGAGCAGTTCTTC.

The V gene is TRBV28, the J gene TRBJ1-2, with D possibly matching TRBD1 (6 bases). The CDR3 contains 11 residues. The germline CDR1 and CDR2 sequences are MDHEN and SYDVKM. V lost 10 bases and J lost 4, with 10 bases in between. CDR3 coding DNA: TGTGCCACCCGACAGGCCTATGGCTACACCTTC. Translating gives CATRQAYGYTF.

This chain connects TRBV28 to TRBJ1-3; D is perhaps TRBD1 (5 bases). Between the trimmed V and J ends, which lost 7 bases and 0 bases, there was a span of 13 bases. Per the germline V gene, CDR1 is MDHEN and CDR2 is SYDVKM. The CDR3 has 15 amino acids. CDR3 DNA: TGTGCCAGCACCCCCGTCGGGGGCTCTGGAAACACCATATATTTT. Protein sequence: CASTPVGGSGNTIYF.

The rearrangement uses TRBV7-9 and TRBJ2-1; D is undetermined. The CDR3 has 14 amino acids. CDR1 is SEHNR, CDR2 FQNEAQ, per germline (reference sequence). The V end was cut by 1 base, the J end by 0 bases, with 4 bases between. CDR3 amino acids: CASSLDVSYNEQFF. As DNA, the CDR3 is TGTGCCAGCAGCTTAGATGTCTCCTACAATGAGCAGTTCTTC.

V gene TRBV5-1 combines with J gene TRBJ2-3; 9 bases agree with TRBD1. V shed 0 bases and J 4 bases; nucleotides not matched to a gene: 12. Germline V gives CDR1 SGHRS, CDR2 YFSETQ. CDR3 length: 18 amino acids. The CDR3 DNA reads TGCGCCAGCAGCTTGGCCTCAATCGGACAGGGGAGCGCAGATACGCAGTATTTT. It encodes CASSLASIGQGSADTQYF.

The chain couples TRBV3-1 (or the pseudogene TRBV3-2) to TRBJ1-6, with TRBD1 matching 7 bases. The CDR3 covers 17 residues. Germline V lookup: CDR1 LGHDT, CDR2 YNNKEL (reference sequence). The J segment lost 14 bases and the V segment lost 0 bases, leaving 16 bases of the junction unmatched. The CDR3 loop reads CASSQDAGQARWETLHF. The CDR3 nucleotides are TGTGCCAGCAGCCAAGATGCAGGACAGGCCAGATGGGAGACCCTCCACTTT.

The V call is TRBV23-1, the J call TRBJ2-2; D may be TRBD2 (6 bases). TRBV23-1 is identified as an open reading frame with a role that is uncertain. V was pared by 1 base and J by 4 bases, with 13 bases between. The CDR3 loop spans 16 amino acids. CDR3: CASSQLGPGSTGELFF. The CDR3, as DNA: TGCGCCAGCAGTCAATTAGGGCCCGGGAGCACCGGGGAGCTGTTTTTT.

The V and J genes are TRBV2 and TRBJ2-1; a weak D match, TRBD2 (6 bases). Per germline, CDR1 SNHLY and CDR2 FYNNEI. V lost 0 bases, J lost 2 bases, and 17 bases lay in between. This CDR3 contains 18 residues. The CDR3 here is CASSEAPYWGRTYNEQFF. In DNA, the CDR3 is TGTGCCAGCAGTGAAGCGCCCTATTGGGGGAGGACCTACAATGAGCAGTTCTTC.

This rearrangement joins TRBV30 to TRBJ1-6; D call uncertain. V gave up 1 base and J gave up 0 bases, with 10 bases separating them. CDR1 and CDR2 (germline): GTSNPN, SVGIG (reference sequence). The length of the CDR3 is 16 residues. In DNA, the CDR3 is TGTGCCTGGAGTGGCCAACGGATCTCCTATAATTCACCCCTCCACTTT. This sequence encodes CAWSGQRISYNSPLHF.

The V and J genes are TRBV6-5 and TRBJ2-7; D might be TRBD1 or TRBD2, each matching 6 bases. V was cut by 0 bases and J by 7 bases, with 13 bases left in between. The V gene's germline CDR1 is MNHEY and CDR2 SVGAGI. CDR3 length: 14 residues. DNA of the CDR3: TGTGCCAGCAGTTACTCATCCGGGGGCAGGGAGCAGTACTTC. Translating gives CASSYSSGGREQYF.

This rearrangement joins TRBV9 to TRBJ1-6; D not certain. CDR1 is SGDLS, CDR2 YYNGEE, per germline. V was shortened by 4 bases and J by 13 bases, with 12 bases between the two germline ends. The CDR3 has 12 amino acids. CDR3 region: CASSNQGLPLHF. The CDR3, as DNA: TGTGCCAGCAGCAACCAAGGCCTTCCCCTCCACTTT.

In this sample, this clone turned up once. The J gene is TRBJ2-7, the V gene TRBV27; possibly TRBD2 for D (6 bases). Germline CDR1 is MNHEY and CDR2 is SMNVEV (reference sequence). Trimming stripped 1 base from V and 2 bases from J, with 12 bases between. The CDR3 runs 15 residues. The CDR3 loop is CASSLYAEGTYEQYF. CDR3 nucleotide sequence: TGTGCCAGCAGTTTATATGCGGAGGGCACCTACGAGCAGTACTTC.

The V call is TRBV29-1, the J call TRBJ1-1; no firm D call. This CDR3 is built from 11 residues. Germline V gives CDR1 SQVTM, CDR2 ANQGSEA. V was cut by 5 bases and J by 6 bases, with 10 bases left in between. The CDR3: CSVYEGPEAFF. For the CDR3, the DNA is TGCAGCGTTTACGAGGGCCCTGAAGCTTTCTTT.

CDR3 bases: TGTGCCAGCAGCCGCGGCAGGGAAGAGACCCAGTACTTC. Amino acid sequence: CASSRGREETQYF. This chain uses TRBV11-2 with TRBJ2-5; TRBD1 might be the D (5 bases). Germline CDR1 reads SGHAT; CDR2 reads FQNNGV. This CDR3 comprises 13 residues. V lost 5 bases, J lost 3 bases, and 10 bases lay in between.

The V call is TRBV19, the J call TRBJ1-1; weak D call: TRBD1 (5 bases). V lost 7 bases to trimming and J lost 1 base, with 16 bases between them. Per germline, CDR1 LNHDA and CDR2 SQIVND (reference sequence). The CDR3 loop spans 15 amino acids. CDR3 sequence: CASTDSNPSNTEAFF. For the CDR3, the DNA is TGTGCCAGTACCGACAGTAATCCCTCGAACACTGAAGCTTTCTTT.